Reported below is one T cell receptor (beta chain). Its antigen is as yet unknown. The entry originates in a study of shared clonotypes between healthy human individuals. Clones were sequenced by immunoSEQ multiplex PCR, and TCRdb holds only the in-frame ones, with some missing. Of about 870,000 clones in the sample, about 91% were seen once. This CDR3 is built from 18 residues. Germline assignment: CDR1 LGHNA and CDR2 YNFKEQ. The V and J ends lost 0 bases and 5 bases respectively, with 20 bases between them. Broader study findings: Relative to clonotypes present in all four donors, those not shared had lower generation probabilities. Donor clonotype sharing was expected to depend on sequencing depth. Roughly 4.6% of naive CD4 clonotypes were common to a handful of donors.

Cells designated naive CD8 were CD45RO-negative and were positively selected for CCR7, with terminally differentiated effector memory CD45RA+ cells excluded. The sample comprised naive CD8+ T cells sorted from blood. J is TRBJ2-1 and V is TRBV4-2; D might be TRBD2 (5 bases). The TCR sequence derives from a man aged 25-45 years in good health. The DNA for the CDR3 is TGTGCCAGCAGCCAAGACGGCGGGCCTCCCGGGCCACACAATGAGCAGTTCTTC. This sequence encodes CASSQDGGPPGPHNEQFF.